These T cell receptor beta chains were read from a single sample in a study of T cells after yellow fever vaccination. Each CDR3 protein gets one entry after TCRdb re-called the 5' RACE reads with MiXCR. The table shows 100,000 to 150,000 distinct CDR3 sequences, with 8.9% occurring only once. This material consisted of CD8+ T cells sorted from PBMCs, taken on the day of the yellow fever booster vaccination. The receptors derive from a man between 18 and 35 years old who received the YFV17D yellow fever vaccine. CDR3s include the opening cysteine and the closing phenylalanine or tryptophan. The order of the fields is CDR3 DNA, CDR3 protein, D gene, clone size, V gene, J gene. The D gene is left open where the match is weak. Not all rows give a size; the values are once, few, many and, for expanded clones, a class.

cdr3_nt: TGTGCCAGCAGCCCGGGACAGGGGAATTCACCCCTCCACTTT
cdr3_aa: CASSPGQGNSPLHF
d_call: TRBD1
clone_size: -
v_call: TRBV7-9
j_call: TRBJ1-6

cdr3_nt: TGCAGCGCCCGGGGGTCGGAATACAATGAGCAGTTCTTC
cdr3_aa: CSARGSEYNEQFF
d_call: -
clone_size: few
v_call: TRBV29-1
j_call: TRBJ2-1

cdr3_nt: TGTGCCATCAGTGAGCATCGGCGGGGGGGCATAGATACGCAGTATTTT
cdr3_aa: CAISEHRRGGIDTQYF
d_call: TRBD2
clone_size: many
v_call: TRBV10-3
j_call: TRBJ2-3

cdr3_nt: TGTGCCAGCAGTGGGGGCGAAAGCTCCTACAATGAGCAGTTCTTC
cdr3_aa: CASSGGESSYNEQFF
d_call: -
clone_size: -
v_call: TRBV6-1
j_call: TRBJ2-1

cdr3_nt: TGCGCCAGCAGCCCCGGAGCGCAGAGCTCCTACGAGCAGTACTTC
cdr3_aa: CASSPGAQSSYEQYF
d_call: -
clone_size: -
v_call: TRBV4-1
j_call: TRBJ2-7

cdr3_nt: TGCGCCAGCAGCCAAGAACCCCTGGTAGGGTTCTTCGGCTACACCTTC
cdr3_aa: CASSQEPLVGFFGYTF
d_call: -
clone_size: -
v_call: TRBV4-1
j_call: TRBJ1-2

cdr3_nt: TGCGCCAGCGGGATGGAAGGGACAGGATTCTACAATGAGCAGTTCTTC
cdr3_aa: CASGMEGTGFYNEQFF
d_call: TRBD1
clone_size: -
v_call: TRBV5-1
j_call: TRBJ2-1

cdr3_nt: TGCGCCAGCAACCTAAGGGACACCCAGAACACTGAAGCTTTCTTT
cdr3_aa: CASNLRDTQNTEAFF
d_call: -
clone_size: -
v_call: TRBV5-1
j_call: TRBJ1-1

cdr3_nt: TGTGCCAGCAGTCCCGGACAGGGCGGAAAAGGCTACACCTTC
cdr3_aa: CASSPGQGGKGYTF
d_call: TRBD1
clone_size: many
v_call: TRBV6-5
j_call: TRBJ1-2

cdr3_nt: TGTGCCAGCAGCTTATTGTCCCCGGAGTACTACAATGAGCAGTTCTTC
cdr3_aa: CASSLLSPEYYNEQFF
d_call: -
clone_size: many
v_call: TRBV11-2
j_call: TRBJ2-1

cdr3_nt: TGTGCCAGCAGCCAATCGTGGGTTGGCTACACCTTC
cdr3_aa: CASSQSWVGYTF
d_call: -
clone_size: many
v_call: TRBV3-1
j_call: TRBJ1-2

cdr3_nt: TGTGCCAGCAGCTTGGGGGTGGGCACAGATACGCAGTATTTT
cdr3_aa: CASSLGVGTDTQYF
d_call: -
clone_size: -
v_call: TRBV7-6
j_call: TRBJ2-3

cdr3_nt: TGTGCCAGTAGTATCCCACCATGGGCTGAAGCTTTCTTT
cdr3_aa: CASSIPPWAEAFF
d_call: -
clone_size: few
v_call: TRBV19
j_call: TRBJ1-1

cdr3_nt: TGTGCCAGCAGCCCGTTACCTAATGAAAAACTGTTTTTT
cdr3_aa: CASSPLPNEKLFF
d_call: -
clone_size: few
v_call: TRBV4-2
j_call: TRBJ1-4

cdr3_nt: TGTGCCAGCAGTTACTCGCCCAGCACCGGGGAGCTGTTTTTT
cdr3_aa: CASSYSPSTGELFF
d_call: -
clone_size: few
v_call: TRBV6-5
j_call: TRBJ2-2

cdr3_nt: TGCGCCAGCAGCCAAACACAGTCCGGTCACGAGCAGTACTTC
cdr3_aa: CASSQTQSGHEQYF
d_call: -
clone_size: few
v_call: TRBV4-1
j_call: TRBJ2-7

cdr3_nt: TGTGCCAGCAGCTCATCTCCGTCAGGGGGCGCGGCTGGCTACACCTTC
cdr3_aa: CASSSSPSGGAAGYTF
d_call: TRBD1
clone_size: few
v_call: TRBV7-4
j_call: TRBJ1-2

cdr3_nt: TGTGCCAGCAGCACTAGCGGGGGGGAGAACACCGGGGAGCTGTTTTTT
cdr3_aa: CASSTSGGENTGELFF
d_call: TRBD2
clone_size: few
v_call: TRBV4-2
j_call: TRBJ2-2

cdr3_nt: TGTGCCAGCAGCAAAGTTATCGGACAGATCATCGGGGACACTGAAGCTTTCTTT
cdr3_aa: CASSKVIGQIIGDTEAFF
d_call: -
clone_size: few
v_call: TRBV21-1
j_call: TRBJ1-1

cdr3_nt: TGTGCCAGCAGGGAATCGTACCACAATGAGCAGTTCTTC
cdr3_aa: CASRESYHNEQFF
d_call: -
clone_size: -
v_call: TRBV2
j_call: TRBJ2-1

cdr3_nt: TGCGCCAGCAGCTTGGCGGGGTGGTTCGCCTATGGCTACACCTTC
cdr3_aa: CASSLAGWFAYGYTF
d_call: -
clone_size: -
v_call: TRBV5-1
j_call: TRBJ1-2

cdr3_nt: TGTGCCAGCAGACAGGGGTTGGATACGCAGTATTTT
cdr3_aa: CASRQGLDTQYF
d_call: TRBD1
clone_size: few
v_call: TRBV7-9
j_call: TRBJ2-3

cdr3_nt: TGCGCCAGCAGGGTCGCGGGGGGCCAGATAGATGAGCAGTTCTTC
cdr3_aa: CASRVAGGQIDEQFF
d_call: TRBD2
clone_size: -
v_call: TRBV4-1
j_call: TRBJ2-1

cdr3_nt: TGTGCCACCGTGGGGGATTACGAGCAGTACTTC
cdr3_aa: CATVGDYEQYF
d_call: -
clone_size: -
v_call: TRBV10-3
j_call: TRBJ2-7

cdr3_nt: TGCGCCAGCAGCCAAGAAGAGGGATATTCACCCCTCCACTTT
cdr3_aa: CASSQEEGYSPLHF
d_call: -
clone_size: few
v_call: TRBV4-1
j_call: TRBJ1-6

cdr3_nt: TGTGCCACCGGAGGTTATGGGTTCCGGGGTGGCTACACCTTC
cdr3_aa: CATGGYGFRGGYTF
d_call: -
clone_size: -
v_call: TRBV6-5
j_call: TRBJ1-2

cdr3_nt: TGCGCCAGCAGCCAAGTGCTATACAATGAGCAGTTCTTC
cdr3_aa: CASSQVLYNEQFF
d_call: -
clone_size: few
v_call: TRBV4-1
j_call: TRBJ2-1

cdr3_nt: TGCAGCGCGACAGGGAGTAACTATGGCTACACCTTC
cdr3_aa: CSATGSNYGYTF
d_call: TRBD1
clone_size: -
v_call: TRBV29-1
j_call: TRBJ1-2

cdr3_nt: TGTGCCAGCAGTTACTCATCCGGGACTTCCCTCTACGAGCAGTACTTC
cdr3_aa: CASSYSSGTSLYEQYF
d_call: -
clone_size: few
v_call: TRBV6-2/TRBV6-3
j_call: TRBJ2-7

cdr3_nt: TGCAGTGCTAGAGGAGGACAGGGGGAGACTGAAGCTTTCTTT
cdr3_aa: CSARGGQGETEAFF
d_call: TRBD1
clone_size: few
v_call: TRBV20-1
j_call: TRBJ1-1

cdr3_nt: TGCAGCGTGGGGGGGTTCTATGGCTACACCTTC
cdr3_aa: CSVGGFYGYTF
d_call: -
clone_size: few
v_call: TRBV29-1
j_call: TRBJ1-2

cdr3_nt: TGCGCCAGCAGCCCTTCAACAGGGGTAATCAAGAATGAGCAGTTCTTC
cdr3_aa: CASSPSTGVIKNEQFF
d_call: TRBD1
clone_size: many
v_call: TRBV5-1
j_call: TRBJ2-1

cdr3_nt: TGCGCCAGCAGCGATCTAGGGACAATGACCGGGGAGCTGTTTTTT
cdr3_aa: CASSDLGTMTGELFF
d_call: -
clone_size: few
v_call: TRBV4-3
j_call: TRBJ2-2

cdr3_nt: TGTGCCAGCAGTTTTACGGGGGCGAGTTATGAAGCTTTCTTT
cdr3_aa: CASSFTGASYEAFF
d_call: -
clone_size: few
v_call: TRBV27
j_call: TRBJ1-1

cdr3_nt: TGTGCCTCAGAGCAAAGGGAAGACTACTATGGCTACACCTTC
cdr3_aa: CASEQREDYYGYTF
d_call: -
clone_size: -
v_call: TRBV2
j_call: TRBJ1-2

cdr3_nt: TGTGCCAGCAGTCATGGGACGTGGAATTCACCCCTCCACTTT
cdr3_aa: CASSHGTWNSPLHF
d_call: -
clone_size: few
v_call: TRBV7-3
j_call: TRBJ1-6

cdr3_nt: TGCGCCAGCAGCCAGGGACAGGGTGGGACAGATACGCAGTATTTT
cdr3_aa: CASSQGQGGTDTQYF
d_call: TRBD1
clone_size: -
v_call: TRBV4-1
j_call: TRBJ2-3

cdr3_nt: TGTGCCAGCAGCTCCGGGTTTGTGTGGGGCGCAACTAATGAAAAACTGTTTTTT
cdr3_aa: CASSSGFVWGATNEKLFF
d_call: -
clone_size: -
v_call: TRBV7-6
j_call: TRBJ1-4

cdr3_nt: TGTGCCAGCTCAGCAACAGGGGGATACAATGAGCAGTTCTTC
cdr3_aa: CASSATGGYNEQFF
d_call: TRBD1
clone_size: few
v_call: TRBV18
j_call: TRBJ2-1

cdr3_nt: TGCAGTGCTAGAGATCGGCGGGGGCTCACAGATACGCAGTATTTT
cdr3_aa: CSARDRRGLTDTQYF
d_call: -
clone_size: many
v_call: TRBV20-1
j_call: TRBJ2-3

cdr3_nt: TGTGCCAGCAGCTTAGTAGGGACTAGCGGGACCCCCCCGGCAGATACGCAGTATTTT
cdr3_aa: CASSLVGTSGTPPADTQYF
d_call: TRBD2
clone_size: -
v_call: TRBV11-2
j_call: TRBJ2-3

cdr3_nt: TGCAGCGTTGAAGGAGCGGGCCAGACCCACTCCTACAATGAGCAGTTCTTC
cdr3_aa: CSVEGAGQTHSYNEQFF
d_call: -
clone_size: many
v_call: TRBV29-1
j_call: TRBJ2-1

cdr3_nt: TGTGCCAGCAGTGAGCGTGGTAGCAATCAGCCCCAGCATTTT
cdr3_aa: CASSERGSNQPQHF
d_call: -
clone_size: few
v_call: TRBV25-1
j_call: TRBJ1-5

cdr3_nt: TGCAGCGTTGAAGGCTTAGACTCCTACGAGCAGTACTTC
cdr3_aa: CSVEGLDSYEQYF
d_call: -
clone_size: -
v_call: TRBV29-1
j_call: TRBJ2-7

cdr3_nt: TGTGCCAGCAGCCACCCGATGGGGAGCGCGCAGTATTTT
cdr3_aa: CASSHPMGSAQYF
d_call: -
clone_size: many
v_call: TRBV3-1
j_call: TRBJ2-3

cdr3_nt: TGTGCCACTCTTTATGGGGGATCCTCTGGAAACACCATATATTTT
cdr3_aa: CATLYGGSSGNTIYF
d_call: -
clone_size: few
v_call: TRBV15
j_call: TRBJ1-3

cdr3_nt: TGTGCCTGGAGTCAGGGAGGCGCAGATACGCAGTATTTT
cdr3_aa: CAWSQGGADTQYF
d_call: -
clone_size: -
v_call: TRBV30
j_call: TRBJ2-3

cdr3_nt: TGCAGCGTTGACAGGGTGGGAACCGGGGAGCTGTTTTTT
cdr3_aa: CSVDRVGTGELFF
d_call: -
clone_size: many
v_call: TRBV29-1
j_call: TRBJ2-2

cdr3_nt: TGCGCCAGCAGCCAAGGATTAAGCTGGGAGGGGAATCAGCCCCAGCATTTT
cdr3_aa: CASSQGLSWEGNQPQHF
d_call: -
clone_size: few
v_call: TRBV4-1
j_call: TRBJ1-5

cdr3_nt: TGTGCCAGCAGTTCCCTGGAGTATAGCAATCAGCCCCAGCATTTT
cdr3_aa: CASSSLEYSNQPQHF
d_call: -
clone_size: few
v_call: TRBV6-2/TRBV6-3
j_call: TRBJ1-5

cdr3_nt: TGTGCCAGCAGCTTGGTGGAGGCAGAAGGCTACACCTTC
cdr3_aa: CASSLVEAEGYTF
d_call: -
clone_size: few
v_call: TRBV5-6
j_call: TRBJ1-2

cdr3_nt: TGTGCTAGCCTAAGACAGGGCTACGAGCAGTACTTC
cdr3_aa: CASLRQGYEQYF
d_call: TRBD1
clone_size: few
v_call: TRBV12-5
j_call: TRBJ2-7

cdr3_nt: TGCGCCAGCAGCCAAGATCAGGGCCTCAATCAGCCCCAGCATTTT
cdr3_aa: CASSQDQGLNQPQHF
d_call: -
clone_size: few
v_call: TRBV4-1
j_call: TRBJ1-5

cdr3_nt: TGCAGCGCCTCTCCCTCGGGCGGCGATGAGCAGTTCTTC
cdr3_aa: CSASPSGGDEQFF
d_call: -
clone_size: -
v_call: TRBV29-1
j_call: TRBJ2-1

cdr3_nt: TGTGCCAGCAGCTACAAAGACGGCACTGAAGCTTTCTTT
cdr3_aa: CASSYKDGTEAFF
d_call: -
clone_size: -
v_call: TRBV6-5
j_call: TRBJ1-1